The source of this TCR beta chain is a study of identical twins. MiXCR, applied by TCRdb to the 5' RACE reads, yields one record per CDR3 protein. The profile covers approximately 690,000 distinct CDR3 sequences, with roughly 6% appearing a single time and around 2% taken by the ten largest. CDR1 is SGHAT, CDR2 FQDESV, per germline (reference sequence). The CDR3 is made up of 13 amino acids. Trimming pared 5 bases from V and 6 bases from J, leaving 13 bases between. The genes are TRBV11-1 and TRBJ1-1, with a possible D match to TRBD1 (6 bases). The clonotype was recovered from a man aged 18-30 years in good health. Material: naive T cells sorted from blood. Here the CDR3 DNA reads TGTGCCAGCAGCGTCACAGGGTACCCTGAAGCTTTCTTT. This codes for CASSVTGYPEAFF.